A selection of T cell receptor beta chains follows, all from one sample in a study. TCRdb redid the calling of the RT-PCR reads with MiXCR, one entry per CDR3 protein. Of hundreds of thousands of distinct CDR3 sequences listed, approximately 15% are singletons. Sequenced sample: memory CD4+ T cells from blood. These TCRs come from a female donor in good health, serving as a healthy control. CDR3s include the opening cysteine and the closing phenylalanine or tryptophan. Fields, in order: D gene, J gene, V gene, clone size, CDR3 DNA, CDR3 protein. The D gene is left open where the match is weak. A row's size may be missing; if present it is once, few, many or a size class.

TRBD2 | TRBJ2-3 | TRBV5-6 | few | TGTGCCAGCAGCCTTAGGACTAGCGGGAGTTTAGATACGCAGTATTTT | CASSLRTSGSLDTQYF
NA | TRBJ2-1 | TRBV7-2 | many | TGTGCCAGCAGCTTTAGCGAAAACAATGATCAGTTCTTC | CASSFSENNDQFF
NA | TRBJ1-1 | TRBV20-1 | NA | TGCAGTGCTAGTATGTGGGCTGAAGCTTTCTTT | CSASMWAEAFF
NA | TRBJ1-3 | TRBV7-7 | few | TGTGCCAGCAGCCCATCTATCTCTGGAAACACCATATATTTT | CASSPSISGNTIYF
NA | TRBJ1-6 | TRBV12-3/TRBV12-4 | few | TGTGCCAGCAGTTTTGCCGGTAATTCACCCCTCCACTTT | CASSFAGNSPLHF
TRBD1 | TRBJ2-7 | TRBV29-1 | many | TGCAGCGGGGGGACAGCGATGGGCGAGCAGTACTTC | CSGGTAMGEQYF
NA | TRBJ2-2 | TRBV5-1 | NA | TGCGCCAGCAGCTTGGCCCTGGGCGGGGGCGTGACCGGGGAGCTGTTTTTT | CASSLALGGGVTGELFF
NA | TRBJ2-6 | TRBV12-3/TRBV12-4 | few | TGTGCCAGCATCCCGGGACCGGGAAACTCTGGGGCCAACGTCCTGACTTTC | CASIPGPGNSGANVLTF
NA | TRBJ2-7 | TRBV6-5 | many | TGTGCCATAAGGACCAGGGAAGCCCCATTAGACTCCTACGAGCAGTACTTC | CAIRTREAPLDSYEQYF
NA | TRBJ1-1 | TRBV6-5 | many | TGTGCCAGCAGTTACGGGGCGTCACCTGAAGCTTTCTTT | CASSYGASPEAFF
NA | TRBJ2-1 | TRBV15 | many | TGTGCCACCAGCAGAGATCAAGAGGGCTGGAATGAGCAGTTCTTC | CATSRDQEGWNEQFF
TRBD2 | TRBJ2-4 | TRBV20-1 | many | TGCAGTGCTAGAGTAGGACTAGCGGGAGCGTCGGCCAAAAACATTCAGTACTTC | CSARVGLAGASAKNIQYF
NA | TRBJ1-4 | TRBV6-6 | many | TGTGCCAGCAGTTCGCCCCAGGGTGGTGGTGAAAAACTGTTTTTT | CASSSPQGGGEKLFF
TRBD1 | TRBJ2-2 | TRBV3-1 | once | TGTGCCAGCAGCCACCGACAGGGGAACACCGGGGAGCTGTTTTTT | CASSHRQGNTGELFF
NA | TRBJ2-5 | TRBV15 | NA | TGTGCCACCAGCCTTGGTCCGGAGACCCAGTACTTC | CATSLGPETQYF
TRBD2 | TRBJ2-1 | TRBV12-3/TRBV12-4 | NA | TGTGCCAGCAGTTCAAAGCGGGGGCGATACAATGAGCAGTTCTTC | CASSSKRGRYNEQFF
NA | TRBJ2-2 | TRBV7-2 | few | TGTGCCAGCAGCTTAGTACAGGGCGACGGGGAGCTGTTTTTT | CASSLVQGDGELFF
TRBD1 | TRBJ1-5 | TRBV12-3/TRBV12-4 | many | TGTGCCAGCAGTTTTGGGACAGGGGATTATGGCAATCAGCCCCAGCATTTT | CASSFGTGDYGNQPQHF
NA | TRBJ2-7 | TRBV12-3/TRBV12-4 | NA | TGTGCCAGCAGTGCGACAGAGTACGAGCAGTACTTC | CASSATEYEQYF
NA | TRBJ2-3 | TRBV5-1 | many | TGCGCCAGCAGCTCTTCAGGGGACTTCACAGATACGCAGTATTTT | CASSSSGDFTDTQYF
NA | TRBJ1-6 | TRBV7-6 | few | TGTGCCAGCAGCTTAGCACGGGATTCACCCCTCCACTTT | CASSLARDSPLHF
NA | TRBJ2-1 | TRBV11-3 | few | TGTGCCAGCAGCCCCAATTCGGACAGCAATGAGCAGTTCTTC | CASSPNSDSNEQFF
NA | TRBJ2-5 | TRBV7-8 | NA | TGTGCCAGCAGCTTGGGCGTGGGTGAGTGGGAGACCCAGTACTTC | CASSLGVGEWETQYF
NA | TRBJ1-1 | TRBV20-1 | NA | TGCAGTGCTAGAGATTTTCGGGGGCGGGGTTTTAACACTGAAGCTTTCTTT | CSARDFRGRGFNTEAFF
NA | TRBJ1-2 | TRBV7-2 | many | TGTGCCAGCAGCTTAGTACCAGGGCCAGTCTATGGCTACACCTTC | CASSLVPGPVYGYTF
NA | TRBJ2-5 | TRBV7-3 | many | TGTGCCAGCAGCTTGACTAGTTCTGAGACCCAGTACTTC | CASSLTSSETQYF
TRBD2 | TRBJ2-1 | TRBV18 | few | TGTGCCAGCTCACCACAGGCTAGCGGGAGGGCGAGCTCCTACAATGAGCAGTTCTTC | CASSPQASGRASSYNEQFF
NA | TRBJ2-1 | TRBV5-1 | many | TGCGCCAGCAGCATTCAGCAGGAGCAGTTCTTC | CASSIQQEQFF
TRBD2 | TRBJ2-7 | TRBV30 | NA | TGTGCCCGCTCCGATCCGGGACTAGCCTCCTACGAGCAGTACTTC | CARSDPGLASYEQYF